Below, 14 T cell receptor beta chains from the same sample are listed, as sequenced in a study of blood T cell repertoires in COVID-19. Data came from immunoSEQ multiplex PCR; TCRdb stores just in-frame clones and leaves some out. The table has fewer than 350,000 clones, around 88% seen once. The sample consisted of peripheral blood. The source is a woman aged 65 to 85 with COVID-19, enrolled during active disease.

The sample holds one count of this clone. This chain joins TRBV4-3 and TRBJ2-7; no clear D. Germline V gene lookup returns CDR1 LGHNA and CDR2 YSLEER. CDR3 length: 14 amino acids. V gave up 0 bases and J gave up 2 bases, with 8 bases separating them. The CDR3 nucleotides read TGCGCCAGCAGCCAAGATGGCCTCACCTACGAGCAGTACTTC. It yields the protein CASSQDGLTYEQYF.

This rearrangement joins TRBV28 to TRBJ2-5, with TRBD2 matching over 9 bases. Germline V gene data show CDR1 as MDHEN and CDR2 as SYDVKM. V was clipped by 4 bases and J by 5 bases; unmatched bases: 2. This CDR3 contains 13 residues. The CDR3: CASSSGTSETQYF. CDR3 in DNA: TGTGCCAGCAGTTCCGGGACTAGCGAGACCCAGTACTTC.

The CDR3 DNA is TGTGCCAGCAGTTACAGCTCAGGGAACGAAAAACTGTTTTTT. It encodes CASSYSSGNEKLFF. The rearrangement uses TRBV6-6 and TRBJ1-4, with D possibly being TRBD1 (5 bases). The V gene's germline CDR1 is MNHNY and CDR2 SVGAGI (reference sequence). This CDR3 is built from 14 residues. With 2 bases removed from V and 8 bases from J, the gap between germline ends came to 12 bases.

The chain combines TRBV14 with TRBJ1-2, with D perhaps TRBD1 (6 bases). The germline V gene has CDR1 SGHDN and CDR2 FVKESK. The CDR3 runs to 14 residues. Trimming left V 3 bases short and J 5 bases short, with 13 bases between. CDR3 bases: TGTGCCAGCAGCCAGGACGGCAGGGGATATGGCTACACCTTC. Translation: CASSQDGRGYGYTF.

This clone was seen just once. The chain joins TRBV7-9 to TRBJ2-7, with 8 bases that match TRBD1. Looked up from germline, CDR1 is SEHNR and CDR2 is FQNEAQ (reference sequence). The CDR3 spans 15 residues. The V gene end was trimmed by 5 bases and the J gene end by 9 bases; junction bases not matched to a gene: 15. The CDR3 DNA follows: TGTGCCAGCAGCCCAAGAGCCGGGACAGGCGACGGGCAGTACTTC. It translates to CASSPRAGTGDGQYF.

Remarks on this clone: Additional DNA sequences in this sample encode the identical CDR3. The genes are TRBV5-1 and TRBJ2-1, with D tentatively TRBD1 (5 bases). V shed 4 bases and J shed 4 bases, with 9 bases lying between them. Germline V lookup: CDR1 SGHRS, CDR2 YFSETQ. The CDR3 is made up of 13 amino acids. The CDR3 sequence: CASSPDRYNEQFF. The CDR3 DNA is TGCGCCAGCAGCCCTGACAGATACAATGAGCAGTTCTTC.

V is TRBV6-5 and J is TRBJ1-1; 9 nucleotides line up with TRBD1. Trimming cost V 6 bases and J 10 bases; bases outside gene matches: 12. CDR3 length equals 14 residues. Per the germline V gene, CDR1 is MNHEY and CDR2 is SVGAGI. The CDR3 DNA sequence: TGTGCCAGCAGGTTCGAAGGGACAGGGCGGGGAGCTTTCTTT. This sequence encodes CASRFEGTGRGAFF.

The chain is built from TRBV28 and TRBJ2-1; 8 bases match TRBD2. V shed 5 bases, J shed 4 bases, and the junction held 4 bases outside the gene matches. The CDR3 is made up of 14 amino acids. Germline V CDR1 and CDR2: MDHEN, SYDVKM. The CDR3 sequence: CASSPGLEYNEQFF. CDR3 DNA: TGTGCCAGCAGTCCGGGACTAGAGTACAATGAGCAGTTCTTC.

This chain connects TRBV18 to TRBJ2-5; a possible D gene is TRBD1 (6 bases). The V gene's germline CDR1 is KGHSH and CDR2 LQKENI. Trimming shortened V by 5 bases and J by 1 base, and 17 bases separated the two germline ends. This CDR3 has 16 residues. The CDR3, as DNA: TGTGCCAGCTCATCGCGGACAGTGTCTTTCCAAGAGACCCAGTACTTC. Translation gives CASSSRTVSFQETQYF.

The chain uses TRBV6-1 and TRBJ1-2; 7 bases are shared with TRBD1. Germline V lookup: CDR1 MNHNS, CDR2 SASEGT. The ends lost 4 bases at V and 4 bases at J; junction bases unmatched: 15. This CDR3 spans 17 amino acids. As DNA, the CDR3 is TGTGCCAGCAGTGCGGGGACAGATCCTTTGGTGTCCTATGGCTACACCTTC. This codes for CASSAGTDPLVSYGYTF.

The chain recombines TRBV6-4 with TRBJ2-5; D might be TRBD1 (5 bases). CDR3 length: 13 residues. Trimming stripped 5 bases from V and 4 bases from J, with 11 bases between. The V gene's germline CDR1 is MRHNA and CDR2 SNTAGT. CDR3 sequence reads: CASSPQGGETQYF. In DNA, the CDR3 is TGTGCCAGCAGTCCTCAGGGTGGAGAGACCCAGTACTTC.

This rearrangement joins TRBV14 to TRBJ2-2; D not resolved. The V gene lost 0 bases and the J gene lost 9 bases, with 20 bases spanning the gap. Looked up from germline, CDR1 is SGHDN and CDR2 is FVKESK. The length of the CDR3 is 17 residues. The CDR3 loop reads CASSQEGTEALDRELFF. CDR3 DNA: TGTGCCAGCAGCCAAGAAGGAACCGAGGCACTCGATCGGGAGCTGTTTTTT.

The chain combines TRBV11-2 with TRBJ2-3, with TRBD2 identical over 8 bases. This CDR3 contains 16 residues. Per germline, CDR1 SGHAT and CDR2 FQNNGV. Losses at the gene ends were 2 bases for V and 2 bases for J; bases not matched to a gene: 6. CDR3 residues: CASSLRAGGLTDTQYF. The CDR3 region has the DNA TGTGCCAGCAGCTTACGGGCGGGGGGACTCACAGATACGCAGTATTTT.

CDR3 in DNA: TGTGCCAGCAGCTTGGCGGTTACCTACTCCTACGAGCAGTACTTC. It yields the protein CASSLAVTYSYEQYF. The chain links TRBV5-6 to TRBJ2-7; the D is unclear. V was cut by 0 bases and J by 0 bases, with 10 bases left in between. The CDR3 has 15 amino acids. In germline, CDR1 is SGHDT, CDR2 YYEEEE.